This TCR beta chain was sequenced for a study of T cell repertoires in cytomegalovirus infection. About the research overall: Public TCR beta signatures provided an indication of both CMV infection and a matching HLA type.

About this clonotype: Its antigen is not known.

TCRdb recomputed calls from the reads with MiXCR, one row per CDR3 protein. The sample has about 270,000 distinct CDR3 sequences, 22% seen once; the top ten hold approximately 19%. The CDR3 spans 12 residues. Deletions cut 0 bases from V and 10 bases from J, with 10 bases between. The chain couples TRBV12-3 or TRBV12-4 to TRBJ2-7, with D perhaps matching TRBD1 or TRBD2 (6 bases each). This receptor was identified in a human donor in good health (CMV status not recorded). Some clones in this sample may be carry-over from other donors' samples. Specimen: cultured PBMCs, collected from culture after CMV antigen stimulation. The CDR3 sequence: CASSLAGGPQYF. The DNA of the CDR3 is TGTGCCAGCAGTTTAGCGGGGGGCCCCCAGTACTTC.